This record covers a single T cell receptor beta chain. Second doses were pooled across both intervals (about 4 or about 12 weeks). This record comes from a study of T cell responses to AZD1222 COVID-19 vaccine. CDR3 length: 18 residues. TCRdb keeps only in-frame clones here, not all; method: immunoSEQ multiplex PCR. The sample holds about 110,000 clones, about 85% seen once. Sequenced material: peripheral blood, taken 28 days after the second AZD1222 dose. The chain recombines TRBV21-1 with TRBJ1-5; the table assigns TRBD1, which was not confirmed against the DNA. TRBV21-1 is a listed pseudogene. The clonotype originates from an adult who received the AZD1222 COVID-19 vaccine. The CDR3 DNA reads TGTGCCAGCAGCAAGGACTTCCAGGGACAGGGAAGCAATCAGCCCCAGCATTTT. It encodes CASSKDFQGQGSNQPQHF.